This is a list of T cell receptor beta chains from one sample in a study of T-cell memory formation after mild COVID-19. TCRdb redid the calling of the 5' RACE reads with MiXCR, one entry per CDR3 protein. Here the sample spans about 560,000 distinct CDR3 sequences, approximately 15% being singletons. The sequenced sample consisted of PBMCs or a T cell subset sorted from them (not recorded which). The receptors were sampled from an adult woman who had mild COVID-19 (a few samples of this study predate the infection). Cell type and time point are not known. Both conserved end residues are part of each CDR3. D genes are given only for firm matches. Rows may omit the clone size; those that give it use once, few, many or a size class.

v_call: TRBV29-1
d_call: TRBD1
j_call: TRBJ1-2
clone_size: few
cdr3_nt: TGCAGCGTTCTTTGGACAGGGTCGATCCCCTATGGCTACACCTTC
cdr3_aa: CSVLWTGSIPYGYTF

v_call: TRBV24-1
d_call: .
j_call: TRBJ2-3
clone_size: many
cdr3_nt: TGTGCCACCAGTAGGGGCAGCAACAGCCTCACAGATACGCAGTATTTT
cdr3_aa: CATSRGSNSLTDTQYF

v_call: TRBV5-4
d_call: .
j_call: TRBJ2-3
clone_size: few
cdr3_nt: TGTGCCAGCAGGGGTTCGGACACAGATACGCAGTATTTT
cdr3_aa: CASRGSDTDTQYF

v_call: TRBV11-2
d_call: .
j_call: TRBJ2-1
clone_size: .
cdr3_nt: TGTGCCAGCAGACGGATGGGGGAGCCCGAGCAGTTCTTC
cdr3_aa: CASRRMGEPEQFF

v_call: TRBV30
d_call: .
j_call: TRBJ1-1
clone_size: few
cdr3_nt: TGTGCCTGGACTGCTATAGGGCTGAACACTGAAGCTTTCTTT
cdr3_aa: CAWTAIGLNTEAFF

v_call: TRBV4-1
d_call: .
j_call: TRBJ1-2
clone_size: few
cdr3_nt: TGCGCCAGCAGCCCCCGGGAGGTTCCTAACTATGGCTACACCTTC
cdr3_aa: CASSPREVPNYGYTF

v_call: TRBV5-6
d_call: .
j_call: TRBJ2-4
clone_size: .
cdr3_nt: TGTGCCAGCAGCTCCCCCCAGGGGCGTCTTACCAAAAACATTCAGTACTTC
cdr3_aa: CASSSPQGRLTKNIQYF

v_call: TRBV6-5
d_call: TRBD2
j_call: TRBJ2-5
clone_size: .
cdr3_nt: TGTGCCAGCAGTTACTCAGATAAGCTAGCGGGGTACCAAGAGACCCAGTACTTC
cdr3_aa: CASSYSDKLAGYQETQYF

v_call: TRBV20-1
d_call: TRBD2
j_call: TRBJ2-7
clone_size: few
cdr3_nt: TGCAGTGCTAGAGTTCCGACTAGCGGAGCCTACGAGCAGTACTTC
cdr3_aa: CSARVPTSGAYEQYF

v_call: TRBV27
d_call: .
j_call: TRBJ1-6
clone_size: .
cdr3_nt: TGTGCCAGCAGTTTATTGGTAACCCATAGCGATTCACCCCTCCACTTT
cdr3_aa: CASSLLVTHSDSPLHF

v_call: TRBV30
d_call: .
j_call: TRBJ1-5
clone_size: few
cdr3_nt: TGTGCCTGGAGACCCCCTTACGGGGGCAATCAGCCCCAGCATTTT
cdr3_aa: CAWRPPYGGNQPQHF

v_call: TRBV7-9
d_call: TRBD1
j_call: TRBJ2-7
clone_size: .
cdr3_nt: TGTGCCAGCAGCTTAGTTTCGGGACAGGCCTACGAGCAGTACTTC
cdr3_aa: CASSLVSGQAYEQYF

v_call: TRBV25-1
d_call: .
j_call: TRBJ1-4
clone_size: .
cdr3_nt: TGTGCCAGCAGTGAAGCCGCTCCCGAAAAACTGTTTTTT
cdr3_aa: CASSEAAPEKLFF

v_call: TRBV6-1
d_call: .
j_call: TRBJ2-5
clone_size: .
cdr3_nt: TGTGCCAGCAGTAGAGGGGAACAAGAGACCCAGTACTTC
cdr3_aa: CASSRGEQETQYF

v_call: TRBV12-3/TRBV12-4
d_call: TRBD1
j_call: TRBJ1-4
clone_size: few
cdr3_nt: TGTGCCAGCAGCCCCGGACAGGGTATAGGTGAAAAACTGTTTTTT
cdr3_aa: CASSPGQGIGEKLFF

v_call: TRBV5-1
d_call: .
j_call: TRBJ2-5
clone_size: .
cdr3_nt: TGCGCCAGCAGCATCAGGAATTTTGAGGAGACCAAGTACTTC
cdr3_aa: CASSIRNFEETKYF

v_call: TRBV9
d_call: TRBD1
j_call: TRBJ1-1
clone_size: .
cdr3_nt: TGTGCCAGCAGCCCCTGGACAGGGCCCGTGAACACTGAAGCTTTCTTT
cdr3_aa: CASSPWTGPVNTEAFF

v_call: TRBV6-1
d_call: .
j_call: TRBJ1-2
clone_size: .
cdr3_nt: TGTGCCAGCAGTCTCTATGGCTACACCTTC
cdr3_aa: CASSLYGYTF

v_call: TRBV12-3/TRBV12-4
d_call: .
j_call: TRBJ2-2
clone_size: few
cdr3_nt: TGTGCCAGCAGTCCGACAGCGTACGCCGGGGAGCTGTTTTTT
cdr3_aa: CASSPTAYAGELFF

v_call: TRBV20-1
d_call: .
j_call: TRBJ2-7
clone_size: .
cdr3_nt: TGCAGTGCTAGAGATCAGGTCCCAGGCGAGCAGTACTTC
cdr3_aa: CSARDQVPGEQYF

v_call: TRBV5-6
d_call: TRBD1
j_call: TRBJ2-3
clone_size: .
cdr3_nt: TGTGCCAGCAACAGGGGGACAGGGTTGCGGGATACGCAGTATTTT
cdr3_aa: CASNRGTGLRDTQYF

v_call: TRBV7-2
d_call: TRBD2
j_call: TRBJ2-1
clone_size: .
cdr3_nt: TGTGCCAGCAGCTACGGTGGTAGCGGGAAAAATGAGCAGTTCTTC
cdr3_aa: CASSYGGSGKNEQFF

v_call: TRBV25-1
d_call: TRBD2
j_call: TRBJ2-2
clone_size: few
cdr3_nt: TGTGCCAGCAGTGCCCGAAGGGGGGCGGGAGGACCCTATGCGAACACCGGGGAGCTGTTTTTT
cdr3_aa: CASSARRGAGGPYANTGELFF

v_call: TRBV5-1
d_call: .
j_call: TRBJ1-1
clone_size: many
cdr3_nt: TGCGCCAGCAGCTTGGTTGGGGGGCTGAACACTGAAGCTTTCTTT
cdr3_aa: CASSLVGGLNTEAFF

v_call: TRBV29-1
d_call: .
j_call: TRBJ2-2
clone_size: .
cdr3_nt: TGCAGCGTTGTCGCGCAGGGTCAGTACACCGGGGAGCTGTTTTTT
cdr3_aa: CSVVAQGQYTGELFF

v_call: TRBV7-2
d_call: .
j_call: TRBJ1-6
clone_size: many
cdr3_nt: TGTGCCAGCAGCTTCGGACCCAATTCACCCCTCCACTTT
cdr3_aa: CASSFGPNSPLHF

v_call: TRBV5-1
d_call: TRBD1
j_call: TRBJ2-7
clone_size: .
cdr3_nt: TGCGCCAGCAGCTTGTCCCGGGACAGGGTCTACGAGCAGTACTTC
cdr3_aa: CASSLSRDRVYEQYF

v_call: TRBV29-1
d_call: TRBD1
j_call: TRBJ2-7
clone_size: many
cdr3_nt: TGCAGCGTTAAGGGACAGGGCGGCGAGCAGTACTTC
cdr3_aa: CSVKGQGGEQYF

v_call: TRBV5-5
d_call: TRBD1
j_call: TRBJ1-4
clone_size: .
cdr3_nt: TGTGCCAGCAGCTACGGACAGGGAGGGCCTAATGAAAAACTGTTTTTT
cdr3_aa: CASSYGQGGPNEKLFF

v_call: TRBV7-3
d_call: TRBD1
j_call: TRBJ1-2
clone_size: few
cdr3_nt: TGTACCAGCGCAGGGGGAAGGTATCACTATGGCTACACCTTC
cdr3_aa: CTSAGGRYHYGYTF

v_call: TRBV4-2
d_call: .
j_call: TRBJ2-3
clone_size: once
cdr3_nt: TGTGCCAGCAGCCAAGATCCGCAGGAACTCACAGATACGCAGTATTTT
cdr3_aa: CASSQDPQELTDTQYF

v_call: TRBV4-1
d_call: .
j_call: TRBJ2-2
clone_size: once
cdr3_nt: TGCGCCAGCTTATCCGGGGCCCGGGGGAGCACCGGGGAGCTGTTTTTT
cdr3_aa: CASLSGARGSTGELFF

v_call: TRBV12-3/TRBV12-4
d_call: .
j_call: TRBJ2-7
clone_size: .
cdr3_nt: TGTGCCAGCAGTTTACGGGCAGGGAGCCGGTACGAGCAGTACTTC
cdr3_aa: CASSLRAGSRYEQYF